The 10 T cell receptor beta chains listed next were all sequenced from one sample in a study of blood T cell repertoires in COVID-19. Data came from immunoSEQ multiplex PCR; TCRdb stores just in-frame clones and leaves some out. The table records 150,000 to 190,000 clones, around 80% of them present only once. Sequencing input: PBMCs or T cells enriched from blood (not recorded which). These TCRs come from a man aged 50-60 years who had recovered from COVID-19.

V gene TRBV29-1 combines with J gene TRBJ1-1; D possibly corresponds to TRBD1 (5 bases). Trimming removed 4 bases from V and 5 bases from J, with 8 bases in between. This CDR3 region has 11 residues. Germline loops: CDR1 SQVTM, CDR2 ANQGSEA. The CDR3 reads CSVVGATEAFF. CDR3 coding DNA: TGCAGCGTTGTAGGGGCAACTGAAGCTTTCTTT.

The rearrangement joins TRBV7-2 to TRBJ1-2; TRBD1 aligns across 7 bases. Losses at the gene ends were 2 bases for V and 4 bases for J; bases not matched to a gene: 4. Germline CDR1 is SGHTA and CDR2 is FQGNSA. The CDR3 has 14 amino acids. In nucleotides, the CDR3 is TGTGCCAGCAGCTTACCCGGACAGGCCTATGGCTACACCTTC. Encoded protein: CASSLPGQAYGYTF.

Comment on this clone: The sample holds other DNA sequences that translate to the same CDR3. This chain joins TRBV9 and TRBJ1-3; tentatively, D is TRBD1 (6 bases). CDR3 size: 14 residues. From germline, CDR1 is SGDLS and CDR2 YYNGEE. The V and J ends lost 5 bases and 2 bases respectively, with 11 bases between them. The CDR3 sequence: CASSATGAGNTIYF. CDR3 nucleotide sequence: TGTGCCAGCAGTGCGACAGGAGCTGGAAACACCATATATTTT.

This chain links TRBV7-2 with TRBJ2-3; a possible D gene is TRBD2 (7 bases). Germline V gene lookup returns CDR1 SGHTA and CDR2 FQGNSA. V dropped 3 bases and J dropped 2 bases, with 12 bases sitting between them. This CDR3 comprises 15 residues. The CDR3 nucleotides read TGTGCCAGCAGCTTTGGGGGGGGCTCCACAGATACGCAGTATTTT. Protein sequence: CASSFGGGSTDTQYF.

The count of this clone is one. The rearrangement uses TRBV7-2 and TRBJ2-7, with D maybe TRBD2 (7 bases). Per the germline V gene, CDR1 is SGHTA and CDR2 is FQGNSA. Between the trimmed V and J ends, which lost 1 base and 4 bases, there was a span of 17 bases. The CDR3 covers 16 residues. The DNA of the CDR3 is TGTGCCAGCAGCTTAGGGGGACGGGGGGCGGTTTACGAGCAGTACTTC. Translated, it gives CASSLGGRGAVYEQYF.

The rearrangement links TRBV7-9 to TRBJ1-6; 7 nucleotides line up with TRBD1. Germline CDR1 SEHNR, CDR2 FQNEAQ (reference sequence). V lost 7 bases to trimming and J lost 7 bases; unmatched junction nucleotides: 10. The CDR3 is 15 amino acids. As DNA, the CDR3 is TGTGCCAGCAACCGACAGGGCAGTCGGAATTCACCCCTCCACTTT. Its translation: CASNRQGSRNSPLHF.

The rearrangement links TRBV6-5 to TRBJ2-7; perhaps TRBD2 as D (5 bases). This CDR3 is 13 amino acids long. In germline, CDR1 is MNHEY, CDR2 SVGAGI. V lost 6 bases and J 5 bases, leaving 14 bases between the germline ends. The CDR3 here is CASSPGSRNEQYF. CDR3 in DNA: TGTGCCAGCAGCCCGGGGAGCCGGAACGAGCAGTACTTC.

This clone appeared once. This chain connects TRBV3-1 (or the pseudogene TRBV3-2) to TRBJ1-4; 10 bases agree with TRBD1. With 1 base clipped from V and 3 bases from J, the junction kept 8 bases outside the gene matches. This CDR3 contains 18 residues. The germline CDR1 and CDR2 sequences are LGHDT and YNNKEL (reference sequence). In DNA, the CDR3 is TGTGCCAGCAGCCAAGGCGGGACAGGGGTCCCGGCTAATGAAAAACTGTTTTTT. Encoded protein: CASSQGGTGVPANEKLFF.

The chain is built from TRBV7-8 and TRBJ2-7; D is perhaps TRBD1 (5 bases). The CDR3 length is 14 residues. V was shortened by 2 bases and J by 3 bases, with 11 bases between the two germline ends. In germline, CDR1 is SGHVS, CDR2 FQNEAQ. The CDR3: CASSLRGRLYEQYF. The CDR3 bases are TGTGCCAGCAGCTTAAGGGGCAGGCTCTACGAGCAGTACTTC. The full variable domain, completed using reference TRBV7-8 and TRBJ2-7, is GAGVSQSPRYKVAKRGQDVALRCDPISGHVSLFWYQQALGQGPEFLTYFQNEAQLDKSGLPSDRFFAERPEGSVSTLKIQRTQQEDSAVYLCASSLRGRLYEQYFGPGTRLTVT.

This clone was detected only once. V usage is TRBV18 and J usage is TRBJ2-7, with 15 nucleotides matching TRBD2. Germline V lookup: CDR1 KGHSH, CDR2 LQKENI. With V trimmed by 3 bases and J by 4 bases, 4 bases remained unmatched. The CDR3 totals 16 residues. The CDR3 sequence is CASSPQGLAGGYEQYF. The CDR3, as DNA: TGTGCCAGCTCACCCCAAGGACTAGCGGGGGGGTACGAGCAGTACTTC.